This T cell receptor (beta chain) is from a study of shared clonotypes between healthy human individuals. Study-level findings and limits: Shared across a few donors were 5% to 6% of the naive CD4 clonotypes.

In germline, CDR1 is MNHNS, CDR2 SASEGT. This CDR3 is built from 14 residues. Unmatched junction bases numbered 4, after V lost 6 bases and J lost 3 bases. As to this clone: Its specificity is unknown.

Terminally differentiated effector memory CD45RA+ cells were excluded from the naive CD8 cells, which were CD45RO-negative and positively selected for CCR7. Researchers ran the assay at a deep level. TCRdb keeps only in-frame clones here, not all; method: immunoSEQ multiplex PCR. The sample records about 2 million clones, roughly 95% being singletons. The material sequenced was naive CD8+ T cells sorted from blood. The TCR was taken from a man between 18 and 35 years old in good health. The chain employs TRBV6-1 and TRBJ2-1, with 8 bases that match TRBD1. Written as DNA, the CDR3 is TGTGCCAGCAGAGGACAGGGAATCTACAATGAGCAGTTCTTC. Translated, it gives CASRGQGIYNEQFF.